The clone carrying this TCR beta chain showed up just once. Per the original data handling: Reference gene primer amplification gave estimated nucleated cell counts. TCRdb keeps only in-frame clones here, not all; method: immunoSEQ multiplex PCR. V and J calls plus clone size are reproduced from that table; the DNA served to infer D and trimming. This table has some 74,000 clones, 75% to 90% appearing once. Germline CDR1 reads GTSNPN; CDR2 reads SVGIG (reference sequence). Deletions cut 0 bases from V and 3 bases from J, with 15 bases between. This CDR3 has 15 residues. This sample was taken from a study of blood T cell repertoires in COVID-19. Study at large: The United States, Italy and Spain supplied acute and convalescent COVID-19 samples.

Sequenced input: peripheral blood. This TCR came from a woman of 80 years or more with acute or convalescent COVID-19. The chain is built from TRBV30 and TRBJ2-7; possibly TRBD1 for D (6 bases). The CDR3 protein is CAWSVGAVQLYEQYF. Here the CDR3 DNA reads TGTGCCTGGAGTGTGGGGGCGGTCCAACTCTACGAGCAGTACTTC.